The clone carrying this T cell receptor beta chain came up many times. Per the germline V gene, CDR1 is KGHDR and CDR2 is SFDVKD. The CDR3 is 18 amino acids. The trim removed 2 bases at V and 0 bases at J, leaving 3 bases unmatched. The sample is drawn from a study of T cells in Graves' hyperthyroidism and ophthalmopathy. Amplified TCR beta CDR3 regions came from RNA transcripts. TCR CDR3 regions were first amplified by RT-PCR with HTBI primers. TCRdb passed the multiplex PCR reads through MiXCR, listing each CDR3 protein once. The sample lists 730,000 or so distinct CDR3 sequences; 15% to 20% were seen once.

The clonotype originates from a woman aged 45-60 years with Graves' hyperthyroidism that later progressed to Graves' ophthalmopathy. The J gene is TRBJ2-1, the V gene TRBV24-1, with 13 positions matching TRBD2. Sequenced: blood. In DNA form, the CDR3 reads TGTGCCACCAGTGATTCAAGGACTAGCGGGGGCTCCTACAATGAGCAGTTCTTC. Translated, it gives CATSDSRTSGGSYNEQFF.